This T cell receptor (beta chain) was recovered during a study of CD8+CD57+ T cells in acquired aplastic anemia. The overall study: When averaged, DNA from sorted CD4+ and CD8+ cells came to approximately 3.2 ug. Study-wide results and limits: The study identified roughly 29 CD8+ CDR3 sequences shared by patients and controls.

This clonotype came up many times. Antigen unknown. Per germline, CDR1 SGHTA and CDR2 FQGNSA. The CDR3 sequence is 18 residues long. Unmatched junction bases numbered 9, after V lost 1 base and J lost 4 bases. CDR3 and TCR beta VDJ profiling relied on a genomic DNA template. TCRdb called the reads again in MiXCR, with one record for every CDR3 protein. The sample includes about 190,000 distinct CDR3 sequences, about half of them seen just once. The V and J genes are TRBV7-2 and TRBJ2-5; 13 bases align to TRBD2. The sequence was obtained from a human donor in good health, serving as a control. Material for sequencing was sorted CD4+, CD8+, or CD8+CD57+ T cells (not recorded which) from PBMCs. The CDR3 spells CASSLGLLAGGMGETQYF. The CDR3 DNA follows: TGTGCCAGCAGCTTAGGGCTACTAGCGGGGGGGATGGGAGAGACCCAGTACTTC.